This TCR beta chain was captured in a study of early T cells in non-severe SARS-CoV-2 infection. Study-level information: Unpaired chains resulted from sequencing bulk RNA of unsorted whole blood. Whole-study results and caveats: VDJdb matching favored anti-spike CD8 responses, missing private and CD4 specificities.

This clonotype appeared many times. What it binds is unknown. This CDR3 is 14 amino acids long. J gave up 4 bases and V 7 bases, and 2 bases lay outside the gene matches. CDR1 is SGHAT and CDR2 is FQNNGV in the germline V gene. Attachment of unique molecular identifiers to individual cDNA molecules was performed. One entry per CDR3 protein, called by TCRdb with MiXCR from the 5' RACE reads. The sample has some 30,000 distinct CDR3 sequences, 3.5% to 5.5% seen once; the top ten hold approximately 5.3%. The clonotype was recovered from an adult who was a healthcare worker with PCR-confirmed SARS-CoV-2 infection or an uninfected control (not recorded which). This sample comprised whole blood, obtained at baseline. The rearrangement links TRBV11-2 to TRBJ2-2, with TRBD1 matching 11 bases. The chain's CDR3 is CASTGQGATGELFF. The CDR3 DNA sequence: TGTGCCAGCACCGGACAGGGGGCCACCGGGGAGCTGTTTTTT. Looking up the rest from reference TRBV11-2 and TRBJ2-2 gives the full variable domain: EAGVAQSPRYKIIEKRQSVAFWCNPISGHATLYWYQQILGQGPKLLIQFQNNGVVDDSQLPKDRFSAERLKGVDSTLKIQPAKLEDSAVYLCASTGQGATGELFFGEGSRLTVL.